This paragraph reports one T cell receptor (beta chain). Original data processing: How many nucleated cells were present was estimated from reference gene primer amplification. The method was immunoSEQ multiplex PCR; TCRdb's version includes in-frame clones alone and lacks a portion of them. Clone size and V and J calls were adopted from that table, with D and trimming inferred from the DNA. The top ten clones hold roughly 3% of a sample with around 240,000 clones, roughly 86% of them seen once. This sample was included in a study of blood T cell repertoires in COVID-19. In the study overall: Whether acute or convalescent, the COVID-19 samples came from the United States, Italy and Spain. T cells, B-cell-depleted T cells, or PBMCs provided the cDNA or gDNA that served as material.

From germline, CDR1 is KGHDR and CDR2 SFDVKD. The V and J ends lost 2 bases and 3 bases respectively, with 13 bases between them. This CDR3 spans 16 amino acids. The clonotype was recovered from a woman between 25 and 40 years old who had recovered from COVID-19. Source material: peripheral blood. The chain couples TRBV24-1 to TRBJ2-1; D is unresolved. This CDR3 reads CATSDWLENGYNEQFF. CDR3 in DNA: TGTGCCACCAGTGATTGGTTGGAGAATGGCTACAATGAGCAGTTCTTC.